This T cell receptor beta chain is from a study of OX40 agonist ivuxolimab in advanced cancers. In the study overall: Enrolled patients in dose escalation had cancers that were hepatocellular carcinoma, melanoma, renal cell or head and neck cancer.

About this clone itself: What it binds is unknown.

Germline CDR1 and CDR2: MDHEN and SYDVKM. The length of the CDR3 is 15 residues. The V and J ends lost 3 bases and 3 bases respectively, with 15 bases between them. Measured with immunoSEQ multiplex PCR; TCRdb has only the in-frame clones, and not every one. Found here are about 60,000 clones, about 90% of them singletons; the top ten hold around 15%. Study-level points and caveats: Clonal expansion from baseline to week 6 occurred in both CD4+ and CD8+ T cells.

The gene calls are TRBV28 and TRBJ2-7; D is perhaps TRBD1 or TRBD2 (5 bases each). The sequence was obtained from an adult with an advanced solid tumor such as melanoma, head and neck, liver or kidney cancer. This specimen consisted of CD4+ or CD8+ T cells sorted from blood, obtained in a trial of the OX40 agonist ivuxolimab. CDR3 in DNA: TGTGCCAGCAGTTTCCCCTCCCGGGACGGCTACGAGCAGTACTTC. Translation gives CASSFPSRDGYEQYF.